This T cell receptor (beta chain) was sequenced for a study of blood T cell repertoires in COVID-19. Turning to the study itself: From the United States, Italy and Spain came samples of acute and convalescent COVID-19.

V dropped 2 bases and J dropped 4 bases, with 21 bases sitting between them. The CDR3 spans 18 residues. The germline gives CDR1 SGHRS, CDR2 YFSETQ. Here immunoSEQ multiplex PCR was the method, and the copy in TCRdb shows in-frame clones only, minus some. The sample includes 250,000 to 300,000 clones, roughly 90% of them seen just once. Sequencing used peripheral blood. The chain has TRBV5-1 and TRBJ2-2; D might be TRBD2 (6 bases). The sequence was obtained from a man between 50 and 59 years old with acute or convalescent COVID-19. The CDR3 DNA reads TGCGCCAGCAGCTTTGAAGTGTTGGGGTCAGCGGGCACCGGGGAGCTGTTTTTT. Translated: CASSFEVLGSAGTGELFF.